The sequence of this T cell receptor beta chain was determined in a study of identical twins' blood T cells. Study-wide points: V gene usage reportedly matched far better within twin pairs than unrelated donors.

The CDR3 has 15 residues. Germline loops: CDR1 MNHNY, CDR2 SVGAGI (reference sequence). With 4 bases clipped from V and 7 bases from J, the junction kept 12 bases outside the gene matches. Via MiXCR, TCRdb re-called the 5' RACE reads, giving one row per CDR3 protein. The sample lists fewer than 450,000 distinct CDR3 sequences, about 28% occurring once. To note about this clonotype: Its antigen is not identified.

The sequence was obtained from a woman between 18 and 50 years old in good health. The V gene is TRBV6-6, the J gene TRBJ1-2; TRBD1 matches 7 bases. Sequencing input: PBMCs. CDR3 region: CASSLSGQPPGGYTF. CDR3 DNA sequence: TGTGCCAGCAGTTTGTCGGGACAGCCTCCGGGTGGCTACACCTTC.